The next 23 T cell receptor beta chains were all read from a single sample in a study of cytomegalovirus exposure and HLA in healthy donors. Use of 60 Vbeta and 13 Jbeta primers characterized the PCR. Clones were read by immunoSEQ multiplex PCR, and TCRdb kept only the in-frame ones, dropping some. Of 110,000 to 150,000 clones in the sample, around 80% were seen once. Sequencing input: PBMCs. The origin of the receptors is a woman in her thirties or forties in good health and CMV-seropositive.

This sequence joins TRBV7-2 and TRBJ1-1; D is possibly TRBD1 (6 bases). The CDR3 contains 14 residues. The ends were cut back, 6 bases at V and 2 bases at J, with 13 bases in the middle. CDR1 and CDR2 (germline): SGHTA, FQGNSA. The CDR3 sequence is CASRNPGANTEAFF. The CDR3 DNA is TGTGCCAGCAGAAACCCAGGGGCCAACACTGAAGCTTTCTTT.

In its sample, this clone was seen a few times. The gene calls are TRBV4-1 and TRBJ1-4, with D tentatively TRBD1 (6 bases). V was trimmed by 1 base and J by 0 bases, leaving 21 bases between them. CDR1 MGHRA and CDR2 YSYEKL come from the germline V gene. This CDR3 comprises 20 residues. CDR3 nucleotide sequence: TGCGCCAGCAGCCAAGCGCTAGGGGGGGGCCGATTGGCAACTAATGAAAAACTGTTTTTT. Translating gives CASSQALGGGRLATNEKLFF.

This rearrangement joins TRBV6-1 to TRBJ2-3; 13 nucleotides agree with TRBD2. With 3 bases clipped from V and 2 bases from J, the junction kept 11 bases outside the gene matches. CDR1 is MNHNS and CDR2 is SASEGT in the germline V gene. The CDR3 is made up of 19 amino acids. CDR3 in amino acids: CASSELPGGLAGATDTQYF. CDR3 nucleotide sequence: TGTGCCAGCAGTGAGTTACCGGGAGGACTAGCGGGAGCCACAGATACGCAGTATTTT.

The chain carries TRBV7-7 and TRBJ2-2; D call uncertain. CDR1 is SSHAT and CDR2 is FNYEAQ in the germline V gene (reference sequence). Trimming cost V 2 bases and J 5 bases, with 6 bases left between them. CDR3 length: 13 amino acids. CDR3 sequence: CASSLTTTGELFF. CDR3 coding DNA: TGTGCCAGCAGCTTAACTACAACCGGGGAGCTGTTTTTT.

V gene TRBV5-4 combines with J gene TRBJ2-2; 8 bases match TRBD1. The V and J ends lost 4 bases and 4 bases, in that order; junction bases with no gene match: 3. The V gene's germline CDR1 is SGHNT and CDR2 YYREEE (reference sequence). This CDR3 comprises 14 residues. CDR3: CASSPDRATGELFF. The DNA for the CDR3 is TGTGCCAGCAGCCCGGACAGGGCCACCGGGGAGCTGTTTTTT.

The genes are TRBV28 and TRBJ2-7, with a weak D call TRBD2 (5 bases). The germline CDR1 and CDR2 sequences are MDHEN and SYDVKM. This CDR3 is built from 14 residues. V was shortened by 1 base and J by 5 bases, with 12 bases between the two germline ends. CDR3 in DNA: TGTGCCAGCAGTTTATCCGGGGTAGTTAACGAGCAGTACTTC. The encoded protein is CASSLSGVVNEQYF.

The rearrangement joins TRBV9 to TRBJ2-5; 9 bases match TRBD1. Germline CDR1 SGDLS, CDR2 YYNGEE. The CDR3 runs to 14 residues. J lost 5 bases, V lost 2 bases, and 4 bases had no gene match. The CDR3 spells CASSVPGQGETQYF. CDR3 DNA sequence: TGTGCCAGCAGCGTGCCGGGACAGGGTGAGACCCAGTACTTC.

The V and J genes are TRBV27 and TRBJ1-2, with a weak D call TRBD1 (6 bases). The CDR3 has 15 amino acids. Germline V gene sequence: CDR1 MNHEY, CDR2 SMNVEV (reference sequence). V was cut by 8 bases and J by 4 bases, with 20 bases left in between. CDR3 nucleotide sequence: TGTGCCAGCGGAGATTGGGGGGGCTCGATCTATGGCTACACCTTC. Protein product: CASGDWGGSIYGYTF.

The V gene is TRBV29-1, the J gene TRBJ2-1; D might be TRBD1 (6 bases). Looked up from germline, CDR1 is SQVTM and CDR2 is ANQGSEA. The CDR3 sequence is 14 residues long. Trimming removed 3 bases from V and 4 bases from J, with 13 bases in between. The CDR3 nucleotides read TGCAGCGTTGAGCACAGGGTAGAGTACAATGAGCAGTTCTTC. Amino acids: CSVEHRVEYNEQFF.

This sequence joins TRBV5-3 and TRBJ1-6, with TRBD1 matching 9 bases. TRBV5-3 counts as an open reading frame of uncertain function. Trimming cost V 3 bases and J 18 bases; bases outside gene matches: 4. CDR3 length equals 11 residues. For the CDR3, the DNA is TGTGCCAGAAGCTGGGGACAGGGAGGCCACTTT. Translating it yields CARSWGQGGHF.

This rearrangement joins TRBV7-3 to TRBJ2-3; 14 nucleotides align to TRBD2. Germline V gene data show CDR1 as SGHTA and CDR2 as FQGTGA. CDR3 length: 18 residues. Losses at the gene ends were 5 bases for V and 5 bases for J; bases not matched to a gene: 12. In DNA, the CDR3 is TGTGCCAGCAGCGATGGACCGACTAGCGGGGGGGGGAGAGATACGCAGTATTTT. Its translation is CASSDGPTSGGGRDTQYF.

This chain connects TRBV5-1 to TRBJ2-1, with 7 bases matching TRBD2. The ends lost 6 bases at V and 4 bases at J; junction bases unmatched: 7. CDR3 length: 14 amino acids. The germline CDR1 and CDR2 sequences are SGHRS and YFSETQ. CDR3 DNA sequence: TGCGCCAGCATTGGTAGCGGGTTGTACAATGAGCAGTTCTTC. Its protein is CASIGSGLYNEQFF.

The chain links TRBV27 to TRBJ2-3; TRBD2 is a possible D gene (6 bases). V lost 7 bases and J lost 5, with 19 bases in between. Germline CDR1 and CDR2: MNHEY and SMNVEV (reference sequence). CDR3 length: 15 amino acids. The CDR3: CASTLGGGVQDTQYF. CDR3 DNA: TGTGCCAGCACCCTCGGGGGTGGAGTACAAGATACGCAGTATTTT.

The chain carries TRBV28 and TRBJ2-5, with a possible D match to TRBD2 (6 bases). From germline, CDR1 is MDHEN and CDR2 SYDVKM. There are 17 residues in the CDR3. Trimming removed 2 bases at V and 3 bases at J, with 19 bases between. The CDR3 spells CASSLNPGRWGEETQYF. As DNA, the CDR3 is TGTGCCAGCAGTTTAAACCCAGGGCGTTGGGGGGAAGAGACCCAGTACTTC.

The genes are TRBV9 and TRBJ2-2; the match to TRBD2 covers 8 bases. CDR1 is SGDLS and CDR2 is YYNGEE in the germline V gene. The CDR3 runs 17 residues. Trimming took 2 bases from V and 1 from J; bases not matched to a gene: 7. CDR3 loop: CASSVNLGLENTGELFF. The DNA for the CDR3 is TGTGCCAGCAGCGTCAACCTGGGACTAGAGAACACCGGGGAGCTGTTTTTT.

The table lists this clone with a few counts. J is TRBJ2-1 and V is TRBV25-1, with 10 positions matching TRBD2. V shed 8 bases, J shed 8 bases, and the junction held 12 bases outside the gene matches. CDR3 length equals 15 residues. Germline-derived CDR1 and CDR2 are MGHDK and SYGVNS. CDR3 loop: CASGLLAGESHEQFF. The CDR3 region has the DNA TGTGCCAGCGGCCTTCTAGCGGGAGAATCGCATGAGCAGTTCTTC.

The chain employs TRBV5-1 and TRBJ2-3; D gene ambiguous. The V end lost 4 bases, the J end lost 4 bases, and 13 bases lay between the germline ends. The CDR3 sequence is 14 residues long. Germline V lookup: CDR1 SGHRS, CDR2 YFSETQ. The CDR3 DNA is TGCGCCAGCAGCCTTTTTTATGGGCCAGATACGCAGTATTTT. This sequence encodes CASSLFYGPDTQYF.

As DNA, the CDR3 is TGCGCCAGCAGCGGAGATGGTTTTAGGAACACTGAAGCTTTCTTT. Translating gives CASSGDGFRNTEAFF. The chain combines TRBV4-3 with TRBJ1-1; D remains unclear. This CDR3 is built from 15 residues. The V gene lost 5 bases and the J gene lost 1 base, with 14 bases spanning the gap. Germline values: CDR1 LGHNA, CDR2 YSLEER.

Remarks on this clone: Other DNA sequences in the same sample also yield this CDR3. V gene TRBV4-2 combines with J gene TRBJ2-7; tentatively, D is TRBD1 (5 bases). V was clipped by 4 bases and J by 0 bases, with 13 bases between them. This CDR3 comprises 15 residues. Germline CDR1 reads LGHNA; CDR2 reads YNFKEQ. The CDR3 region has the DNA TGTGCCAGCAGCCGAACAGGCGAGAGCTCCTACGAGCAGTACTTC. Amino acid sequence: CASSRTGESSYEQYF.

The table lists this clone with a few counts. V is TRBV9 and J is TRBJ2-2; D gene ambiguous. Germline CDR1 and CDR2: SGDLS and YYNGEE. V lost 1 base and J lost 6, with 4 bases in between. The CDR3 is made up of 12 amino acids. CDR3 nucleotides: TGTGCCAGCAGCGTACGGGCCGGGGAGCTGTTTTTT. Its protein is CASSVRAGELFF.

The V call is TRBV18, the J call TRBJ2-7, with a tentative D call TRBD1 (6 bases). The CDR3 consists of 13 residues. Germline V CDR1 and CDR2: KGHSH, LQKENI. V was cut by 2 bases and J by 7 bases, with 12 bases left in between. The CDR3: CASSPMGAGEQYF. CDR3 DNA: TGTGCCAGCTCACCAATGGGGGCCGGGGAGCAGTACTTC.

This rearrangement joins TRBV5-1 to TRBJ2-4; a possible D gene is TRBD1 (6 bases). The CDR3 is 12 residues long. V was cut by 4 bases and J by 8 bases, with 10 bases left in between. Per germline, CDR1 SGHRS and CDR2 YFSETQ. The CDR3 DNA reads TGCGCCAGCAGCCCACAGGGAGACATTCAGTACTTC. Amino acids: CASSPQGDIQYF.

The chain joins TRBV6-1 to TRBJ2-7; 11 bases agree with TRBD1. Germline V lookup: CDR1 MNHNS, CDR2 SASEGT. This CDR3 has 16 residues. V shed 5 bases and J 6 bases; nucleotides not matched to a gene: 12. CDR3 sequence: CASSKGQGALPSEQYF. In DNA form, the CDR3 reads TGTGCCAGCAGTAAAGGACAGGGGGCGTTACCCAGCGAGCAGTACTTC.